This T cell receptor (beta chain) derives from a study of CD8 T cells in ankylosing spondylitis (TCRdb year 2017). Context from the whole study: T cell receptor beta repertoires were profiled in healthy donors and ankylosing spondylitis patients so that disease-linked TCR variants could be found. The full study cohort was made up of over 20 ankylosing spondylitis patients and roughly 98 healthy donors. Samples of peripheral blood were taken, and for ankylosing spondylitis patients, synovial fluid was collected as well.

CDR1 LGHNA and CDR2 YNFKEQ were looked up in the germline V gene. Reading from cysteine to phenylalanine, the CDR3 counts 16 amino acids. Only the CDR3 DNA stays, 48 bases, in frame from base 1. V is cut by 1 base and J by 4 bases, and the space between the germline ends is 14 bases. Results the study describes overall, beyond this receptor: The disease-linked clones were reported to be significantly enriched in matched synovial fluid samples from ankylosing spondylitis patients. A TCR beta motif of 8 or 9 highly homologous amino acid variants appeared characteristic of blood from ankylosing spondylitis patients. The disease-linked clones showed a CD8+ phenotype and occurred at relatively low frequencies in peripheral blood. Some of the motif variants had been reported before in the synovial fluid and blood of reactive arthritis patients, a finding that suggests common disease-initiation mechanisms.

The instrument given in TCRdb is Illumina HiSeq 2500. TCR beta libraries were prepared by quantitative 5'-RACE with molecular barcodes. In the paper's pipeline: To identify disease-linked TCR variants, a new computational method was used, one built on a probabilistic model of VDJ rearrangement. The raw public reads went through TCRdb reprocessing: fastp at Q25, MiXCR clone calling, in-frame beta chains kept. For every CDR3 protein sequence, its rows merge into one entry that carries the most common genes and DNA. None of the V and J calls come from the authors' own analysis; TCRdb made them. For this sample there are roughly 440,000 distinct CDR3 sequences; about 15% appear just once. Approximately 1% of the sample is taken by the ten largest. Comments on this clonotype: The antigen it recognizes is unknown. The input lacks base qualities; no much larger clone sits a single base away.

The material sequenced was blood, either unsorted or a sorted T cell fraction (not recorded which). The chain is made from TRBV4-2 and TRBJ1-5, and the D gene may be TRBD1, 6 bases matching. The sequence came from a male donor with ankylosing spondylitis. The sequenced DNA is TGTGCCAGCAGCCAAGCCCGGCCAGGGGAGAATCAGCCCCAGCATTTT. This yields the protein CASSQARPGENQPQHF.